This TCR beta chain derives from a study of blood T cell repertoires in COVID-19. Study as a whole: Sources were T cells, B-cell-depleted T cells, or PBMCs; the material itself was cDNA or gDNA.

Profiled with immunoSEQ multiplex PCR; TCRdb holds only in-frame clones, not every one. The sample lists approximately 78,000 clones; around four fifths were seen once. CDR1 SQVTM and CDR2 ANQGSEA come from the germline V gene. The CDR3 runs to 11 residues. V lost 6 bases, J lost 5 bases, and 3 bases stayed unmatched. The chain carries TRBV29-1 and TRBJ1-1, with 7 bases matching TRBD1. Material: peripheral blood. The clonotype originates from a woman aged 80 or over with acute or convalescent COVID-19. The CDR3 loop is CSVDRSTEAFF. CDR3 bases: TGCAGCGTGGACAGGAGTACTGAAGCTTTCTTT.